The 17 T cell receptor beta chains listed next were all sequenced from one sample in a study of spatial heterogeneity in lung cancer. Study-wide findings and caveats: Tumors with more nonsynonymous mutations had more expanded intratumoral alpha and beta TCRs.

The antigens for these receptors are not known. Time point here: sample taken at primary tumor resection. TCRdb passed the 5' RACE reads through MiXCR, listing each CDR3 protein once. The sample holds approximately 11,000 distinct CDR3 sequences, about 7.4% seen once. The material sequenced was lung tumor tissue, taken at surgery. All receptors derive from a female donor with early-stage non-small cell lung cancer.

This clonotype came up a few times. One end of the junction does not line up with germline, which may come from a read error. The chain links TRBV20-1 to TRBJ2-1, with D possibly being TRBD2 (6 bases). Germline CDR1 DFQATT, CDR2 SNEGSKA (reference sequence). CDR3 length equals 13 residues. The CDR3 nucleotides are TGCAGTGCTGACGGGGACTCCCCGAATGAGCGGTTCTTC. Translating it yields CSADGDSPNERFF.

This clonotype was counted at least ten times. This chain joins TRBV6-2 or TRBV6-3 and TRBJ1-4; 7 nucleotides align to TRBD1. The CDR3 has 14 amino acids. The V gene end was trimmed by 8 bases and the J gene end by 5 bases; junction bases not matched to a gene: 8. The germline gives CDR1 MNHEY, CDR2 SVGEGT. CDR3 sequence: CASAIRQGNEKLFF. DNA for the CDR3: TGTGCCAGCGCAATTCGACAGGGAAATGAAAAACTGTTTTTT.

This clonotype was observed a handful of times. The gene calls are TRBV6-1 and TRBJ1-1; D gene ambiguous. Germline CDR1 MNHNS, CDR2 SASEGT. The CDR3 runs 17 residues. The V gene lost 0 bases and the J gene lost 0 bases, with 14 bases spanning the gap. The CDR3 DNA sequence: TGTGCCAGCAGTGAAGCGTTAGTGCGGGGATTGAACACTGAAGCTTTCTTT. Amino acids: CASSEALVRGLNTEAFF.

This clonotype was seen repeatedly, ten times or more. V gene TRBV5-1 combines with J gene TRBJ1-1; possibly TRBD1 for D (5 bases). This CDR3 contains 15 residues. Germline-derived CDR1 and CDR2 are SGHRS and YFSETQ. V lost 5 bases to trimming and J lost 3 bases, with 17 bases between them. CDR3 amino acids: CASSPRVSEDTEAFF. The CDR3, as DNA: TGCGCCAGCAGTCCCAGGGTATCTGAAGACACTGAAGCTTTCTTT.

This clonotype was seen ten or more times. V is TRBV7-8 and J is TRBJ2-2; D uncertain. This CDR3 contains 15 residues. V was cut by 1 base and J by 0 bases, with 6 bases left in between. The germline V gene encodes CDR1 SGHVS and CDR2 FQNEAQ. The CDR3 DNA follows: TGTGCCAGCAGCTTAGTACAGTCGAACACCGGGGAGCTGTTTTTT. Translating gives CASSLVQSNTGELFF.

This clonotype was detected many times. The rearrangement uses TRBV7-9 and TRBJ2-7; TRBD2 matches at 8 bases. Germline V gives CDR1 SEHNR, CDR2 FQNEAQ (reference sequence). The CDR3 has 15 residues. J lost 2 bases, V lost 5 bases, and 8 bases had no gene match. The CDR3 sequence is CASSAYSGVTYEQYF. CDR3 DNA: TGTGCCAGCAGCGCGTATAGCGGGGTTACCTACGAGCAGTACTTC.

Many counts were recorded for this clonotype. This CDR3 is CASSLTRQGAHEQYF. In DNA form, the CDR3 reads TGTGCCAGCAGTTTAACCCGACAGGGGGCCCACGAGCAGTACTTC. The chain recombines TRBV6-5 with TRBJ2-7; TRBD1 aligns across 10 bases. After removal of 4 bases from V and 5 bases from J, the junction contained 8 bases not matched to a gene. Germline CDR1 MNHEY, CDR2 SVGAGI. There are 15 residues in the CDR3.

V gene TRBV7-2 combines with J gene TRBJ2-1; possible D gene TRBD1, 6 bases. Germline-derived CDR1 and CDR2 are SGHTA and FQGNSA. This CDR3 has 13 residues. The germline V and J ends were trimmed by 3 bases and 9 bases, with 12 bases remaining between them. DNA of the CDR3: TGTGCCAGCAGCTTCAGGGGCTGGGGTGAGCAGTTCTTC. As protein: CASSFRGWGEQFF. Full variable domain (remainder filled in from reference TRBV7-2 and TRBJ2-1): GAGVSQSPSNKVTEKGKDVELRCDPISGHTALYWYRQSLGQGLEFLIYFQGNSAPDKSGLPSDRFSAERTGGSVSTLTIQRTQQEDSAVYLCASSFRGWGEQFFGPGTRLTVL.

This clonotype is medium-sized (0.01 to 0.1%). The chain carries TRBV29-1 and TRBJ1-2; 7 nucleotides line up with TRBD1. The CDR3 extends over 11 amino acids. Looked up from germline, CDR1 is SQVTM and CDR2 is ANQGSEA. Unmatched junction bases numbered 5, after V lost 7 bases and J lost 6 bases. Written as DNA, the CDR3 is TGCAGCGGGTCCGGGACAGATGGCTACACCTTC. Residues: CSGSGTDGYTF. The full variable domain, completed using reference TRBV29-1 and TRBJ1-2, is SAVISQKPSRDICQRGTSLTIQCQVDSQVTMMFWYRQQPGQSLTLIATANQGSEATYESGFVIDKFPISRPNLTFSTLTVSNMSPEDSSIYLCSGSGTDGYTFGSGTRLTVV.

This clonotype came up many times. The CDR3: CASSSSRLFEQFF. The CDR3 DNA sequence: TGTGCCAGCAGCTCCTCCCGACTCTTCGAGCAGTTCTTC. The rearrangement joins TRBV9 to TRBJ2-1; D ambiguous. The germline V and J ends were trimmed by 4 bases and 10 bases, with 15 bases remaining between them. Germline V gene lookup returns CDR1 SGDLS and CDR2 YYNGEE. This CDR3 has 13 residues.

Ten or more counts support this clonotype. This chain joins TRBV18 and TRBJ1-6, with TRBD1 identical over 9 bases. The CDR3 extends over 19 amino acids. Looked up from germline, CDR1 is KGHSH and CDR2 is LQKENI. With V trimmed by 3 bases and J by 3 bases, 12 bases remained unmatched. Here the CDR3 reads CASSPDRGDLTFYNSPLHF. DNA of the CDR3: TGTGCCAGCTCACCGGACAGGGGCGACCTCACTTTCTATAATTCACCCCTCCACTTT. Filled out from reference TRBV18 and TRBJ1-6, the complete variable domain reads NAGVMQNPRHLVRRRGQEARLRCSPMKGHSHVYWYRQLPEEGLKFMVYLQKENIIDESGMPKERFSAEFPKEGPSILRIQQVVRGDSAAYFCASSPDRGDLTFYNSPLHFGNGTRLTVT.

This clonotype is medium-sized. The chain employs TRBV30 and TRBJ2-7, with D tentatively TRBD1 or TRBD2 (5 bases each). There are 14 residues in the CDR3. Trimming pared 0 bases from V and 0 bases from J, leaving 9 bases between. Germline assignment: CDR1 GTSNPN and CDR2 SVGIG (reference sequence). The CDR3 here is CAWSVGTGSYEQYF. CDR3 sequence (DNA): TGTGCCTGGAGTGTTGGGACGGGCTCCTACGAGCAGTACTTC.

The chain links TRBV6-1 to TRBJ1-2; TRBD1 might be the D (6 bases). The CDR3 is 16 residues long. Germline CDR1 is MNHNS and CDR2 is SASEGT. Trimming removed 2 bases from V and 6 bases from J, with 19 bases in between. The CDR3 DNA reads TGTGCCAGCAGTGAAACGGGACAAGGTGGACGAAATGGCTACACCTTC. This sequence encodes CASSETGQGGRNGYTF.

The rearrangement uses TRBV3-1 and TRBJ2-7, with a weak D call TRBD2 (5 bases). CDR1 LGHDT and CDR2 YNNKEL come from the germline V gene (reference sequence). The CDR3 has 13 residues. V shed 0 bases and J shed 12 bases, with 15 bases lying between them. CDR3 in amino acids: CASSQDGGRRRYF. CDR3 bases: TGTGCCAGCAGCCAAGATGGCGGGCGCCGTCGGTACTTC.

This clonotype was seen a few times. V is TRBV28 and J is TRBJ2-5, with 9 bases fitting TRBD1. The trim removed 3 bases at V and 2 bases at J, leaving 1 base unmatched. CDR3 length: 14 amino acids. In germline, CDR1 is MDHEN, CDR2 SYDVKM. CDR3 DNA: TGTGCCAGCAGTTTCGACAGGGGGCAAGAGACCCAGTACTTC. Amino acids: CASSFDRGQETQYF.

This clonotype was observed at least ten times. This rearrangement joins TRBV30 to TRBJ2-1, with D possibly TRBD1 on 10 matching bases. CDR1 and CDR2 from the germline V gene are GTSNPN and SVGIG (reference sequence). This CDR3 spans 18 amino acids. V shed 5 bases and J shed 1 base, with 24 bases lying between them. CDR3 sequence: CAWQTGGQLAGSYNEQFF. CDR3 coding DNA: TGTGCCTGGCAGACAGGGGGCCAACTAGCGGGTTCCTACAATGAGCAGTTCTTC.

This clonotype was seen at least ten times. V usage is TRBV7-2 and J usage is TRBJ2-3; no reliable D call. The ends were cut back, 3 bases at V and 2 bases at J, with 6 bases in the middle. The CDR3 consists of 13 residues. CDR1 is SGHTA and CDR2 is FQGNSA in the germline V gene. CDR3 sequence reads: CASSLAYTDTQYF. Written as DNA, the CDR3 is TGTGCCAGCAGCTTGGCCTACACAGATACGCAGTATTTT.